The TCR beta chain under discussion was sequenced for a study of radiation and T cells in renal cell carcinoma. Study-wide points: No pretreatment tumor biopsies were available for baseline clonotypes. Top tumor clonotypes rose in blood 2 weeks post-radiation, then contracted.

Germline V lookup: CDR1 SGHRS, CDR2 YFSETQ. J lost 0 bases, V lost 1 base, and 3 bases had no gene match. The CDR3 covers 15 residues. Profiling relied on immunoSEQ multiplex PCR, and the TCRdb table lists in-frame clones only, not all of them. Here the sample spans 110,000 to 150,000 clones, 83% being singletons. A remark on this clone: Its target is not known.

Time point noted: baseline pretreatment blood. Described treatment: 15 Gy SBRT to primary tumor, nephrectomy 4 weeks later. This TCR came from a woman aged 45-59 years with renal cell carcinoma. The sequencing used blood, collected from a patient whose treatment included radiotherapy and nephrectomy. V usage is TRBV5-1 and J usage is TRBJ1-1, with 7 bases identical to TRBD1. The CDR3 nucleotides are TGCGCCAGCAGCTTGAGGGACAGCTTGAACACTGAAGCTTTCTTT. Protein: CASSLRDSLNTEAFF. Full variable domain (rest looked up from reference TRBV5-1 and TRBJ1-1): KAGVTQTPRYLIKTRGQQVTLSCSPISGHRSVSWYQQTPGQGLQFLFEYFSETQRNKGNFPGRFSGRQFSNSRSEMNVSTLELGDSALYLCASSLRDSLNTEAFFGQGTRLTVV.